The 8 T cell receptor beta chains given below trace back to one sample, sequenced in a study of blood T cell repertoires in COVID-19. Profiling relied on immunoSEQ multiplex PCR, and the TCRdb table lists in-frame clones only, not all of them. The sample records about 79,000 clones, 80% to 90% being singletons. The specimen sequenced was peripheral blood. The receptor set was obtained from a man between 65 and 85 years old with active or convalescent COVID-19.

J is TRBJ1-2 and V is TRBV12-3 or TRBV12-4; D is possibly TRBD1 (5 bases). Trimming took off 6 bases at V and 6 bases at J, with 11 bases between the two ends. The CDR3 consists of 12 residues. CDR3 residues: CASSRRGDGYTF. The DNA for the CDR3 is TGTGCCAGCAGCCGGAGGGGCGATGGCTACACCTTC.

CDR3 in DNA: TGTGCCAGCAGCTTGGACAGGTCCTACGAGCAGTACTTC. Its translation is CASSLDRSYEQYF. The V and J genes are TRBV5-4 and TRBJ2-7, with a weak D call TRBD1 (5 bases). Germline lookup yields CDR1 SGHNT and CDR2 YYREEE (reference sequence). CDR3 length: 13 amino acids. Trimming took off 0 bases at V and 1 base at J, with 5 bases between the two ends.

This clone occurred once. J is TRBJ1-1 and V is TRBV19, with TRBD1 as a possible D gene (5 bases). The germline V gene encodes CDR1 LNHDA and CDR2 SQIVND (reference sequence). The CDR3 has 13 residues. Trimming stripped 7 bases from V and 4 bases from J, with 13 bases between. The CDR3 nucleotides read TGTGCCAGTACCCCACCGGGGGGCACTGAAGCTTTCTTT. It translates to CASTPPGGTEAFF.

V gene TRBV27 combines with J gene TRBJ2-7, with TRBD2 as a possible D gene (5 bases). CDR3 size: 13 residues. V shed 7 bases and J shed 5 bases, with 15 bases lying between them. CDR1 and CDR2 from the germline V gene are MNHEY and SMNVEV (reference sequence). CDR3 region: CASTRSGFNEQYF. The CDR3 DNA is TGTGCCAGCACCCGGTCGGGGTTCAACGAGCAGTACTTC.

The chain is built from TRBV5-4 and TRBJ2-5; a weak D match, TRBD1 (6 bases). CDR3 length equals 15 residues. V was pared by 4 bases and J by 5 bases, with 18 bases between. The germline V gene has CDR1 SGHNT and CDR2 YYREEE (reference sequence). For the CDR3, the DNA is TGTGCCAGCAGCCGTACCGGGACACAAGGGGAGACCCAGTACTTC. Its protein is CASSRTGTQGETQYF.

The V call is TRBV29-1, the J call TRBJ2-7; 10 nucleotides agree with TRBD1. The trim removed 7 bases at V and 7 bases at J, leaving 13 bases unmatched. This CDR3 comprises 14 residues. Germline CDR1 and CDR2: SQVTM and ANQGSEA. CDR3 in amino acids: CSAAPGQGGEEQYF. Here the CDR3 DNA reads TGCAGCGCGGCCCCAGGACAGGGGGGTGAGGAGCAGTACTTC.

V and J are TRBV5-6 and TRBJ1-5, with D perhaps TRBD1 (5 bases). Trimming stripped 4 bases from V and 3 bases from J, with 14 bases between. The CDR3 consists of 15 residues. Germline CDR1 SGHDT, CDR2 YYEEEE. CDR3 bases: TGTGCCAGCAGCGCAGGGAAAGGGGCCAATCAGCCCCAGCATTTT. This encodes CASSAGKGANQPQHF.

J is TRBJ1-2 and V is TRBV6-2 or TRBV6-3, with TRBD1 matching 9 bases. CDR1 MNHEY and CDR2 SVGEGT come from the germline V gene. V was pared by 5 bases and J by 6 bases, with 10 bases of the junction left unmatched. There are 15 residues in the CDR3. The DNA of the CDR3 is TGTGCCAGCAGTACGGCACAGGGGGCATACGATGGCTACACCTTC. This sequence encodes CASSTAQGAYDGYTF.